What follows are 17 T cell receptor beta chains derived from one specimen sequenced in a study of shared clonotypes between healthy human individuals. TCRdb's copy holds only in-frame clones and misses some; the assay was immunoSEQ multiplex PCR. This sample has about 320,000 clones, with roughly 84% found just once. The sequencing sample was made of memory CD8+ T cells sorted from blood. Subset in this sample: CD45RO+ cells pooled with CCR7-negative TemRA cells. All receptors derive from a man between 18 and 35 years old in good health.

The chain joins TRBV5-4 to TRBJ2-2; D may be TRBD1 or TRBD2 (5 bases each). The germline V and J ends were trimmed by 2 bases and 7 bases, with 15 bases remaining between them. The CDR3 runs 15 residues. Germline CDR1 and CDR2: SGHNT and YYREEE (reference sequence). CDR3 DNA: TGTGCCAGCAGCTTAGGTGGGGGAGTAAACGGGGAGCTGTTTTTT. It specifies CASSLGGGVNGELFF.

The V and J genes are TRBV13 and TRBJ1-4, with 7 bases lining up with TRBD1. V lost 5 bases, J lost 4 bases, and 13 bases stayed unmatched. Germline CDR1 reads PRHDT; CDR2 reads FYEKMQ (reference sequence). The CDR3 contains 17 residues. In DNA form, the CDR3 reads TGTGCCAGCAGCCTAACTCAAGGGGGCTACTTTAATGAAAAACTGTTTTTT. As protein: CASSLTQGGYFNEKLFF.

This clone was seen at least ten times. CDR3 in DNA: TGTGCCATCAGTGAGTCCGGACCCGGCTCCTACAATGAGCAGTTCTTC. Protein product: CAISESGPGSYNEQFF. J is TRBJ2-1 and V is TRBV10-3; no definite D call. Per the germline V gene, CDR1 is ENHRY and CDR2 is SYGVKD. This CDR3 contains 16 residues. The germline V and J ends were trimmed by 0 bases and 0 bases, with 9 bases remaining between them.

J is TRBJ2-1 and V is TRBV11-2; D call uncertain. Per the germline V gene, CDR1 is SGHAT and CDR2 is FQNNGV. Trimming removed 5 bases at V and 8 bases at J, with 10 bases between. CDR3 length: 12 residues. Here the CDR3 reads CASSETSYEQFF. DNA for the CDR3: TGTGCCAGCAGCGAGACATCTTATGAGCAGTTCTTC.

The J gene is TRBJ2-7, the V gene TRBV9; D is perhaps TRBD1 (5 bases). V lost 3 bases, J lost 4 bases, and 14 bases lay in between. CDR1 is SGDLS, CDR2 YYNGEE, per germline. The CDR3 runs 14 residues. CDR3 sequence (DNA): TGTGCCAGCAGCGAGGGGAATTTGATGTACGAGCAGTACTTC. Translated, it gives CASSEGNLMYEQYF.

This chain joins TRBV5-6 and TRBJ2-7; unclear D gene. This CDR3 has 14 residues. Germline V gene sequence: CDR1 SGHDT, CDR2 YYEEEE. V was shortened by 0 bases and J by 0 bases, with 7 bases between the two germline ends. CDR3 DNA sequence: TGTGCCAGCAGCTTGGAGGGCTCCTCCTACGAGCAGTACTTC. The encoded protein is CASSLEGSSYEQYF.

The V gene is TRBV5-6, the J gene TRBJ2-5; TRBD2 agrees at 12 bases. The ends lost 0 bases at V and 1 base at J; junction bases unmatched: 1. CDR1 and CDR2 (germline): SGHDT, YYEEEE. The CDR3 contains 16 residues. The CDR3 region has the DNA TGTGCCAGCAGCTTGGAACTAGCGGGGGGCCAAGAGACCCAGTACTTC. Translating it yields CASSLELAGGQETQYF.

The chain joins TRBV29-1 to TRBJ2-1; 8 bases align to TRBD2. CDR3 length equals 16 residues. The V gene's germline CDR1 is SQVTM and CDR2 ANQGSEA. V was clipped by 4 bases and J by 3 bases; unmatched bases: 11. CDR3 sequence: CSVVGVLSGSYNEQFF. CDR3 DNA sequence: TGCAGCGTTGTGGGGGTTTTAAGCGGGAGCTACAATGAGCAGTTCTTC.

The V gene is TRBV9, the J gene TRBJ1-1; 7 nucleotides agree with TRBD1. The CDR3 spans 15 residues. Germline values: CDR1 SGDLS, CDR2 YYNGEE. Losses at the gene ends were 5 bases for V and 4 bases for J; bases not matched to a gene: 11. Here the CDR3 DNA reads TGTGCCAGCAGTGACCCTACAGGGGCGGTCACTGAAGCTTTCTTT. Amino acids: CASSDPTGAVTEAFF.

The genes are TRBV7-9 and TRBJ1-1; possible D gene TRBD1, 5 bases. This CDR3 is 14 amino acids long. CDR1 and CDR2 (germline): SEHNR, FQNEAQ (reference sequence). V lost 1 base and J 4 bases, leaving 10 bases between the germline ends. CDR3: CASSLDAGSTEAFF. As DNA, the CDR3 is TGTGCCAGCAGCTTAGACGCAGGGAGCACTGAAGCTTTCTTT.

Ten or more counts support this clone. The genes are TRBV5-1 and TRBJ2-1; 10 bases map to TRBD2. Unmatched junction bases numbered 6, after V lost 4 bases and J lost 5 bases. Germline V CDR1 and CDR2: SGHRS, YFSETQ. This CDR3 has 15 residues. CDR3 protein: CASSLTSGANNEQFF. CDR3 bases: TGCGCCAGCAGCCTAACTAGCGGGGCTAACAATGAGCAGTTCTTC.

The rearrangement uses TRBV5-1 and TRBJ2-7; D possibly uses TRBD1 or TRBD2 (6 bases each). V was cut by 3 bases and J by 2 bases, with 12 bases left in between. Germline CDR1 SGHRS, CDR2 YFSETQ. The CDR3 has 14 residues. The CDR3 spells CASSSGGGPYEQYF. The CDR3 DNA reads TGCGCCAGCAGCTCAGGAGGGGGGCCCTACGAGCAGTACTTC. The full variable domain, its missing parts supplied by reference TRBV5-1 and TRBJ2-7, is KAGVTQTPRYLIKTRGQQVTLSCSPISGHRSVSWYQQTPGQGLQFLFEYFSETQRNKGNFPGRFSGRQFSNSRSEMNVSTLELGDSALYLCASSSGGGPYEQYFGPGTRLTVT.

The chain couples TRBV25-1 to TRBJ1-6, with D perhaps TRBD1 (5 bases). The ends were cut back, 8 bases at V and 2 bases at J, with 7 bases in the middle. CDR1 is MGHDK, CDR2 SYGVNS, per germline. The CDR3 has 13 residues. CDR3 bases: TGTGCCAGCCAGGGCGCCTATAATTCACCCCTCCACTTT. It is translated as CASQGAYNSPLHF.

The chain has TRBV5-1 and TRBJ2-5, with D maybe TRBD2 (5 bases). The germline gives CDR1 SGHRS, CDR2 YFSETQ. V was clipped by 3 bases and J by 6 bases, with 21 bases between them. This CDR3 has 16 residues. CDR3 loop: CASSSQRTWQRKTQYF. In DNA, the CDR3 is TGCGCCAGCAGCTCCCAGCGGACGTGGCAAAGAAAGACCCAGTACTTC.

Worth noting for this clone: At one end the junction does not follow the germline gene, possibly because of a read error. The chain employs TRBV7-3 and TRBJ2-6; TRBD1 matches at 7 bases. The CDR3 extends over 19 amino acids. Per germline, CDR1 SGHTA and CDR2 FQGTGA. CDR3 DNA sequence: TGTGCCAGCAGCCCAATTTCCGGACAGGCGACCTCTGTGGCCAACGTCCTGACTTTC. Protein sequence: CASSPISGQATSVANVLTF.

The genes are TRBV5-4 and TRBJ1-2, with 9 positions matching TRBD1. The CDR3 contains 16 residues. V gave up 6 bases and J gave up 1 base; unmatched junction bases: 10. Germline V gene sequence: CDR1 SGHNT, CDR2 YYREEE (reference sequence). CDR3 sequence (DNA): TGTGCCAGCACCCCGGGACAGGGATTTATTAACTATGGCTACACCTTC. Protein sequence: CASTPGQGFINYGYTF.

On this clone itself: This likely stems from a read error, as it lies one base from a far larger clone. The chain joins TRBV7-8 to TRBJ2-7, with D hard to call. The CDR3 runs to 13 residues. V was cut by 2 bases and J by 1 base, with 6 bases left in between. Germline CDR1 and CDR2: SGHVS and FQNEAQ. For the CDR3, the DNA is TGTGCCAGCAGCTTACACACGTCCTACGAGCAGTACTTC. It is translated as CASSLHTSYEQYF.